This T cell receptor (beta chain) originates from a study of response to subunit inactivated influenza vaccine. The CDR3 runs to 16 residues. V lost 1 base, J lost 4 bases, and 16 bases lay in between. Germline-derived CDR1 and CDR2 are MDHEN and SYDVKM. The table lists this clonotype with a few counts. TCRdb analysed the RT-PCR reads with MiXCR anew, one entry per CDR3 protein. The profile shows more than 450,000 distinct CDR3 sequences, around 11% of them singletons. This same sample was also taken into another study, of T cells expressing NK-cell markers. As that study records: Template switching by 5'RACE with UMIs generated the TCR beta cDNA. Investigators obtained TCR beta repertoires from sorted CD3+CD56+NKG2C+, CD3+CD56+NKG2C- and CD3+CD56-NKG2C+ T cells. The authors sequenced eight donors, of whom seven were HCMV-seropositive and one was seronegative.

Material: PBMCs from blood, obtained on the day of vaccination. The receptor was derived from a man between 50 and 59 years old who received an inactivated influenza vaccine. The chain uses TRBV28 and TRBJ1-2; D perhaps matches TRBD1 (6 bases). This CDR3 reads CASSLLSRTALYGYTF. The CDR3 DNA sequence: TGTGCCAGCAGTTTATTATCCCGGACAGCGCTCTATGGCTACACCTTC.